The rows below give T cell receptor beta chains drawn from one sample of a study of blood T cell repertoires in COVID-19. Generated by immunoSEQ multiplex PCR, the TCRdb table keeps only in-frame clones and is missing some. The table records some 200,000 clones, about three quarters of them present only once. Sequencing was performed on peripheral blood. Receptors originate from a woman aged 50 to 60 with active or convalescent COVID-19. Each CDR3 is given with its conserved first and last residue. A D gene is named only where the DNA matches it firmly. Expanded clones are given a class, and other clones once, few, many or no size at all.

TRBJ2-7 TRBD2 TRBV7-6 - CASSLLSIAGEHEQYF TGTGCCAGCAGCTTACTATCAATAGCGGGAGAGCACGAGCAGTACTTC
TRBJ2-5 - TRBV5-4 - CASSLEGRETQYF TGTGCCAGCAGCTTGGAGGGGCGAGAGACCCAGTACTTC
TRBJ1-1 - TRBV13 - CASSPGRAWTEAFF TGTGCCAGCAGCCCAGGGAGGGCTTGGACTGAAGCTTTCTTT
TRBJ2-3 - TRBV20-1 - CSASNAGTSPDTQYF TGCAGTGCTAGTAACGCGGGAACCTCCCCAGATACGCAGTATTTT
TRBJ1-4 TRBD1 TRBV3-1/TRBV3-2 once CASSQEIPRTGATNEKLFF TGTGCCAGCAGCCAAGAGATCCCCCGGACAGGGGCAACTAATGAAAAACTGTTTTTT
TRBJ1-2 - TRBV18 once CASSPPSAPRGYGYTF TGTGCCAGCTCACCACCTTCGGCTCCCAGGGGCTATGGCTACACCTTC
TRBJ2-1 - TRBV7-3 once CASSLIGGISYNEQFF TGTGCCAGCAGCTTAATCGGGGGAATCTCCTACAATGAGCAGTTCTTC
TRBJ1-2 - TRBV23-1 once CASTPGQPNYGYTF TGCGCCAGCACCCCAGGACAGCCTAACTATGGCTACACCTTC
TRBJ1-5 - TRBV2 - CASREDSYSNQPQHF TGTGCCAGCAGGGAGGACAGTTATAGCAATCAGCCCCAGCATTTT
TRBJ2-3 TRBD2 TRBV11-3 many CASSLEAGGAGDTQYF TGTGCCAGCAGCTTAGAGGCCGGGGGGGCAGGCGATACGCAGTATTTT
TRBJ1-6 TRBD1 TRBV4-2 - CASSHQDRGSPLHF TGTGCCAGCAGCCACCAGGACAGGGGTTCACCCCTCCACTTT
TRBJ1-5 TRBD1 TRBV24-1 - CATPGSGGQPQHF TGTGCCACCCCAGGGTCAGGGGGACAGCCCCAGCATTTT
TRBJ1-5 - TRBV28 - CASSLGPDYSNQPQHF TGTGCCAGCAGTTTAGGGCCGGATTATAGCAATCAGCCCCAGCATTTT
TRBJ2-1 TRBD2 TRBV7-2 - CASSRRAGTSGHNEQFF TGTGCCAGCAGCCGGCGGGCCGGGACTAGCGGGCACAATGAGCAGTTCTTC
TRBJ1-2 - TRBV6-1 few CASSEANQYGYTF TGTGCCAGCAGTGAAGCAAACCAGTATGGCTACACCTTC
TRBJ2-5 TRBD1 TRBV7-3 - CASSPTGGGETQYF TGTGCCAGCAGCCCTACAGGGGGCGGTGAGACCCAGTACTTC
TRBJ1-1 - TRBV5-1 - CASSPAPTGTEAFF TGCGCCAGCAGCCCGGCTCCGACGGGAACTGAAGCTTTCTTT
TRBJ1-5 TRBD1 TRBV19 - CASSGTGGNNQPQHF TGTGCCAGTAGCGGGACAGGGGGCAACAATCAGCCCCAGCATTTT
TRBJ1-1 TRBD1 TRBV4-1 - CASSHGTGLNTEAFF TGCGCCAGCAGCCATGGGACAGGACTGAACACTGAAGCTTTCTTT
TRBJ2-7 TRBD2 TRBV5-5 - CASSPLAGHSYEQYF TGTGCCAGCAGCCCACTAGCGGGCCACTCCTACGAGCAGTACTTC
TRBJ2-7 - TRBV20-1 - CSASSGAGEQYF TGCAGTGCTAGTAGCGGCGCGGGTGAGCAGTACTTC
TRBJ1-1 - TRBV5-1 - CASSPVGADTEAFF TGCGCCAGCAGCCCCGTAGGGGCGGACACTGAAGCTTTCTTT
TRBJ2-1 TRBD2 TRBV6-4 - CASKASGMDEQFF TGTGCCAGCAAGGCTAGCGGGATGGATGAGCAGTTCTTC
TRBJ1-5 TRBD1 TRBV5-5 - CASSQDRGNQPQHF TGTGCCAGCAGCCAGGACAGGGGGAATCAGCCCCAGCATTTT
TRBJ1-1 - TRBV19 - CASTRRDNAADTEAFF TGTGCCAGTACCCGCCGGGACAACGCAGCGGACACTGAAGCTTTCTTT
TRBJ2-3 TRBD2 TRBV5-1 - CASSWGGLADTDTQYF TGCGCCAGCAGCTGGGGGGGACTAGCGGACACAGATACGCAGTATTTT
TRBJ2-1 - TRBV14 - CASSLRGTDEQFF TGTGCCAGCAGTCTCCGGGGAACGGATGAGCAGTTCTTC
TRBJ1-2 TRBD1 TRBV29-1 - CSVVGQGDGYTF TGCAGCGTTGTGGGACAGGGGGATGGCTACACCTTC
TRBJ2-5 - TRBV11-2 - CASTLSEQETQYF TGTGCCAGCACCCTATCGGAGCAAGAGACCCAGTACTTC
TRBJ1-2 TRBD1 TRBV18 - CASSPNGQGGGYTF TGTGCCAGCTCACCTAACGGACAGGGGGGTGGCTACACCTTC
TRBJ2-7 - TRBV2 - CASSETRTVPWEQYF TGTGCCAGCAGTGAGACAAGGACAGTACCCTGGGAGCAGTACTTC
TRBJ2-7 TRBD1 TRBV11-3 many CASSLAHGQAYEQYF TGTGCCAGCAGCTTAGCTCATGGACAGGCCTACGAGCAGTACTTC
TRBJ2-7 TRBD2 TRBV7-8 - CASSPGLAGDSEQYF TGTGCCAGCAGCCCCGGACTAGCGGGAGACTCCGAGCAGTACTTC
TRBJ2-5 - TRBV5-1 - CASSSHRGGEETQYF TGCGCCAGCAGCTCGCACAGGGGGGGAGAAGAGACCCAGTACTTC
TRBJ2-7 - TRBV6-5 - CASSYSGGLSYEQYF TGTGCCAGCAGTTACTCCGGCGGACTCTCCTACGAGCAGTACTTC
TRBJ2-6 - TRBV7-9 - CASSHHQAGANVLTF TGTGCCAGCAGCCATCATCAGGCTGGGGCCAACGTCCTGACTTTC
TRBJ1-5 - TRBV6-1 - CASSEASGTHSNQPQHF TGTGCCAGCAGTGAGGCTTCCGGGACACATAGCAATCAGCCCCAGCATTTT
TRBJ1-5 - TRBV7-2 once CASSLVWGDGQPQHF TGTGCCAGCAGCTTAGTATGGGGGGACGGTCAGCCCCAGCATTTT
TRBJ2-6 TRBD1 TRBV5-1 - CASSSGTGAFSGANVLTF TGCGCCAGCAGCTCGGGGACAGGGGCGTTCTCTGGGGCCAACGTCCTGACTTTC
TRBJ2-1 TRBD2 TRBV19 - CASSHRGLAASEQFF TGTGCCAGTAGCCACAGGGGACTAGCGGCCAGTGAGCAGTTCTTC
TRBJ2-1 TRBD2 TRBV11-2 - CASSLIRGVNEQFF TGTGCCAGCAGCTTAATTCGGGGGGTCAATGAGCAGTTCTTC
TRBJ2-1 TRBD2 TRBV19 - CASSITGGGSNEQFF TGTGCCAGTAGTATAACCGGGGGGGGCTCGAATGAGCAGTTCTTC
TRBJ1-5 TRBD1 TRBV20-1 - CSASFATGGQPQHF TGCAGTGCTAGTTTCGCGACAGGGGGTCAGCCCCAGCATTTT
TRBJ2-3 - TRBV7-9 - CASSFGTPDTQYF TGTGCCAGCAGCTTTGGGACACCAGATACGCAGTATTTT
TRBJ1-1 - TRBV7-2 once CASSLGQRGTEAFF TGTGCCAGCAGCCTCGGGCAGCGGGGCACTGAAGCTTTCTTT
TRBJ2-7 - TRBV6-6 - CATLRDSSYEQYF TGTGCCACCCTCCGGGACTCGTCCTACGAGCAGTACTTC
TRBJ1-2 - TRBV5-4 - CATIQGPGYGYTF TGTGCCACCATACAGGGTCCGGGCTATGGCTACACCTTC
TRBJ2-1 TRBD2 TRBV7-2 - CASSSTGTSGYWEQFF TGTGCCAGCAGCTCAACCGGGACTAGCGGATACTGGGAGCAGTTCTTC
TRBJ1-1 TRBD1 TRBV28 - CASSSNTGEVTEAFF TGTGCCAGCAGTTCCAATACAGGGGAAGTCACTGAAGCTTTCTTT
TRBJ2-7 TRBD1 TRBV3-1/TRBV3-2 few CASSQGDRGRYEQYF TGTGCCAGCAGCCAAGGGGACAGGGGGCGCTACGAGCAGTACTTC
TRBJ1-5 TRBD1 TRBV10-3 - CAIRGQGVNQPQHF TGTGCCATCAGGGGACAGGGGGTAAATCAGCCCCAGCATTTT
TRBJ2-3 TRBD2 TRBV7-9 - CASSRLAGRTDTQYF TGTGCCAGCAGCCGACTAGCGGGAAGGACAGATACGCAGTATTTT
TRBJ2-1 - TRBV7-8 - CASRPSPPYNEQFF TGTGCCAGCAGACCAAGCCCTCCTTACAATGAGCAGTTCTTC
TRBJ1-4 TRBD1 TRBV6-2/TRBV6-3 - CASSYPRTGDIANEKLFF TGTGCCAGCAGTTACCCCCGGACAGGGGATATTGCTAATGAAAAACTGTTTTTT
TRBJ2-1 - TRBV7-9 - CASSPLLWGRGDNEQFF TGTGCCAGCAGCCCCCTCTTGTGGGGCAGGGGAGACAATGAGCAGTTCTTC